This section outlines one T cell receptor beta chain sequence together with its context. The sample comes from a study of blood T cell repertoires in COVID-19. Study summary: T cells, B-cell-depleted T cells, or PBMCs supplied cDNA or gDNA.

Seattle's enrolled individuals joined amid active infection and were then monitored longitudinally. The CDR3 consists of 13 residues. The ends were cut back, 0 bases at V and 4 bases at J, with 6 bases in the middle. Looked up from germline, CDR1 is SGHAT and CDR2 is FQNNGV. Methods used by the authors: Amplified reference gene primers provided the basis for estimating nucleated cell counts. Sequenced by immunoSEQ multiplex PCR; TCRdb stores in-frame clones only, minus some. The V and J calls and clone size come from that table; D and trimming were worked out from the DNA. Among 150,000 to 200,000 clones listed, around 80% were seen once.

The chain has TRBV11-2 and TRBJ1-1; D ambiguous. Sequenced input: peripheral blood. This TCR derives from an elderly woman with COVID-19, enrolled during active disease. The CDR3 reads CASSLERGTEAFF. CDR3 coding DNA: TGTGCCAGCAGCTTAGAACGGGGCACTGAAGCTTTCTTT.